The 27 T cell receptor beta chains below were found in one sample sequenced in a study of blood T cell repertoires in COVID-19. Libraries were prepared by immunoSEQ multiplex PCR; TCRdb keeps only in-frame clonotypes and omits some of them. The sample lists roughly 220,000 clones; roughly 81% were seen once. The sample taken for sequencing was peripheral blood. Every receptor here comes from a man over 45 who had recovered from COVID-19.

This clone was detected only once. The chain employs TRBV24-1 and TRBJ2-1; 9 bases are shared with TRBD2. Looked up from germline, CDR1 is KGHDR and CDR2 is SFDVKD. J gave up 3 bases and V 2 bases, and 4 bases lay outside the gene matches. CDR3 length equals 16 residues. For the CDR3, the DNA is TGTGCCACCAGTGATTCGCTAGCGGGACTCTACAATGAGCAGTTCTTC. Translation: CATSDSLAGLYNEQFF.

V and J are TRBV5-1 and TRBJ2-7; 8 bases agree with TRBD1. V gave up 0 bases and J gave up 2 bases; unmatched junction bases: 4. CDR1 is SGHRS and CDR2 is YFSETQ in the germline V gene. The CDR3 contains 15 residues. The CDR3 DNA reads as TGCGCCAGCAGCTTGGAAGGACAGGGTCCCTACGAGCAGTACTTC. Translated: CASSLEGQGPYEQYF.

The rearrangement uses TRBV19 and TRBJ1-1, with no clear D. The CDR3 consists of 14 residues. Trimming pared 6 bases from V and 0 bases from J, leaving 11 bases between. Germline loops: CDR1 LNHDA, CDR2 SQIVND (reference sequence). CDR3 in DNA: TGTGCCAGTAGGGGCCGCAGGTTGAACACTGAAGCTTTCTTT. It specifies CASRGRRLNTEAFF.

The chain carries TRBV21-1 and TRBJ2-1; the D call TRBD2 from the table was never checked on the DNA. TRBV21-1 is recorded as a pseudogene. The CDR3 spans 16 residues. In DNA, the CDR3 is TGTGCCAGCGGCCTCACGACTAGCGGGATTTACAATGAGCAGTTCTTC. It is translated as CASGLTTSGIYNEQFF.

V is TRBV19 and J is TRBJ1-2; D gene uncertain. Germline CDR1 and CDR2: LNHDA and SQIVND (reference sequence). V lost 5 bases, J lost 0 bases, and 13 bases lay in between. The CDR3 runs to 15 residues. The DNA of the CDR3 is TGTGCCAGTAGTTCCCCAGGATCAGCTAACTATGGCTACACCTTC. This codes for CASSSPGSANYGYTF.

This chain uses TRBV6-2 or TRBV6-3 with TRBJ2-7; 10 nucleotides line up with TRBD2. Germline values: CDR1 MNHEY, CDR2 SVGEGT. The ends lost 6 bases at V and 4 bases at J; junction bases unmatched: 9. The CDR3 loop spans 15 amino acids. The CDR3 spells CASSLTSGLSYEQYF. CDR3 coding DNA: TGTGCCAGCAGCTTGACTAGCGGGCTTTCGTACGAGCAGTACTTC.

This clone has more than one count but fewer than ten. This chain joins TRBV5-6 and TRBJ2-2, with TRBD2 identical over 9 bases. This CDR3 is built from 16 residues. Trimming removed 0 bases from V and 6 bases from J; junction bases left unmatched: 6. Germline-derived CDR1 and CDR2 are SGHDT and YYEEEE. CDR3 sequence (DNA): TGTGCCAGCAGCTTGGTATTAGCGGGGGAGCCCGGGGAGCTGTTTTTT. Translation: CASSLVLAGEPGELFF.

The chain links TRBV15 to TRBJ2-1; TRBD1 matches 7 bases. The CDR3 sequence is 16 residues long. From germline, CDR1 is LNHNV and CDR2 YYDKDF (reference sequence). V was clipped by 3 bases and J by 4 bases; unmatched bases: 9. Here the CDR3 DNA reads TGTGCCACCAGCAGGGACAGGTCAGGAAGGTACAATGAGCAGTTCTTC. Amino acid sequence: CATSRDRSGRYNEQFF.

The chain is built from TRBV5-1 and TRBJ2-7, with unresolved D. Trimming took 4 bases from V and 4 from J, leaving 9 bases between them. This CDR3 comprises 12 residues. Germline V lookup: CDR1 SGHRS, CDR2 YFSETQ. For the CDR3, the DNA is TGCGCCAGCAGCCCCGCCGGGTACGAGCAGTACTTC. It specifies CASSPAGYEQYF.

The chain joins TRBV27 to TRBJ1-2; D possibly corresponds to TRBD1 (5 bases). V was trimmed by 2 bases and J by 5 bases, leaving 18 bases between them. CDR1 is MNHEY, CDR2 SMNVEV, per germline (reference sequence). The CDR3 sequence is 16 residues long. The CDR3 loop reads CASSLRALGGSYGYTF. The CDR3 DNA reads TGTGCCAGCAGTTTAAGGGCCCTCGGGGGTTCTTATGGCTACACCTTC.

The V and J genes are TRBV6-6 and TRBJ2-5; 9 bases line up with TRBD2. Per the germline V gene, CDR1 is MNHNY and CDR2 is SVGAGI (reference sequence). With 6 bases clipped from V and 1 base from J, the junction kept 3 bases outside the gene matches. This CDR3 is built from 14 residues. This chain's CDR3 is CASRTSGLQETQYF. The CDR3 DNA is TGTGCCAGCAGGACTAGCGGCCTCCAAGAGACCCAGTACTTC.

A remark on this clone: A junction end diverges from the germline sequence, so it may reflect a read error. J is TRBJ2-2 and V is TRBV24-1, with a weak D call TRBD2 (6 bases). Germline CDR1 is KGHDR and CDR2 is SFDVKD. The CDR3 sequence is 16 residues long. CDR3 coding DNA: TGTGCCACCAGTGATTATGGAGGGTCGAAAACCGGGGAGCTGTTTTTT. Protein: CATSDYGGSKTGELFF.

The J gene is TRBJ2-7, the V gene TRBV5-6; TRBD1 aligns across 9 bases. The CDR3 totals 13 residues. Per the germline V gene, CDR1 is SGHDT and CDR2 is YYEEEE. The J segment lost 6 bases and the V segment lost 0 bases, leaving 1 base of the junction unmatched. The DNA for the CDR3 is TGTGCCAGCAGCTTGGGGACAGGGGCCGAGCAGTACTTC. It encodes CASSLGTGAEQYF.

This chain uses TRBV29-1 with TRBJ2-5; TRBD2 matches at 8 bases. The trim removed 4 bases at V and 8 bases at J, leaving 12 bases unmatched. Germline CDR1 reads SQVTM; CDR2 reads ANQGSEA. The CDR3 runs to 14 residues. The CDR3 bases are TGCAGCGTTGGAGGTAGCGGGACATCAGAAACCCAGTACTTC. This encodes CSVGGSGTSETQYF.

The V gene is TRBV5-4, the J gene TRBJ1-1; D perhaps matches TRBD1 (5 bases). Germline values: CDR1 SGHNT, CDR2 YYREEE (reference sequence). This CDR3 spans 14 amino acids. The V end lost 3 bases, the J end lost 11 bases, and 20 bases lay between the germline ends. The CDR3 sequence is CASSSTREKGMAFF. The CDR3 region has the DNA TGTGCCAGCAGCTCAACCCGGGAGAAGGGGATGGCTTTCTTT.

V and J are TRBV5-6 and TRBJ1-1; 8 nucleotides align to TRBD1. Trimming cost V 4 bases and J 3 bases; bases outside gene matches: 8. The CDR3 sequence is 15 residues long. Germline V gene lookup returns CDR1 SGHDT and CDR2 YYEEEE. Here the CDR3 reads CASSVGDRLYTEAFF. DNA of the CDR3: TGTGCCAGCAGCGTGGGGGACAGGCTTTACACTGAAGCTTTCTTT.

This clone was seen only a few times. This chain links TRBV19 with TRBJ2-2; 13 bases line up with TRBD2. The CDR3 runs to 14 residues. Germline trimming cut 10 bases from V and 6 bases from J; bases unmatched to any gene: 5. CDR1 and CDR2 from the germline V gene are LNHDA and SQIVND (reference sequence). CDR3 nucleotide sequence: TGTGCCACAACTAGCGGGAGGGCCCCCGGGGAGCTGTTTTTT. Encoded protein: CATTSGRAPGELFF.

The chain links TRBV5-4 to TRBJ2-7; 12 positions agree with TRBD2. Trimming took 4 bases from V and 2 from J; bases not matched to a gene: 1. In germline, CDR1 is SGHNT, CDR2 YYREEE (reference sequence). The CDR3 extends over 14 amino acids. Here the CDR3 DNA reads TGTGCCAGCAGCACTAGCGGGAGGACCTACGAGCAGTACTTC. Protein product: CASSTSGRTYEQYF.

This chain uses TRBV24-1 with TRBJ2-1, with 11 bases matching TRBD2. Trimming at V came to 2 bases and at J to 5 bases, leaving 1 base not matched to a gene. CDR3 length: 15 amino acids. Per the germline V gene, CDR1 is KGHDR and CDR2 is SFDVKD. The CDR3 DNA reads TGTGCCACCAGTGATTGGACTAGCGGGCACAATGAGCAGTTCTTC. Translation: CATSDWTSGHNEQFF.

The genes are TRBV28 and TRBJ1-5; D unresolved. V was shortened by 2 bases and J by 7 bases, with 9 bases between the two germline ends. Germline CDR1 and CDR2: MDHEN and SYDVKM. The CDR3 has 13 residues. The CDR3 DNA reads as TGTGCCAGCAGTTTAGACGGGATACAGCCCCAGCATTTT. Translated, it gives CASSLDGIQPQHF. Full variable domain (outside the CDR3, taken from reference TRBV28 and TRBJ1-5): DVKVTQSSRYLVKRTGEKVFLECVQDMDHENMFWYRQDPGLGLRLIYFSYDVKMKEKGDIPEGYSVSREKKERFSLILESASTNQTSMYLCASSLDGIQPQHFGDGTRLSIL.

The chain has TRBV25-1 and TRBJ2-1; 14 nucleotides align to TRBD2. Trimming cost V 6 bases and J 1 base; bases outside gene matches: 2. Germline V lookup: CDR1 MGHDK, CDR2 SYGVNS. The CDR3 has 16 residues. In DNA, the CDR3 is TGTGCCAGCAGGGGGACTAGCGGGAGATCCTACAATGAGCAGTTCTTC. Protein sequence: CASRGTSGRSYNEQFF. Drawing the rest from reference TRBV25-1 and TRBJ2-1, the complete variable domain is EADIYQTPRYLVIGTGKKITLECSQTMGHDKMYWYQQDPGMELHLIHYSYGVNSTEKGDLSSESTVSRIRTEHFPLTLESARPSHTSQYLCASRGTSGRSYNEQFFGPGTRLTVL.

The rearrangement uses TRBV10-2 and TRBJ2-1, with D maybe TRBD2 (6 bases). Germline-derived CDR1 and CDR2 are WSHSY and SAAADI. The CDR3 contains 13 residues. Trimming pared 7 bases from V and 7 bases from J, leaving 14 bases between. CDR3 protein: CASTGTPPNEQFF. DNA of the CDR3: TGCGCCAGCACCGGGACTCCGCCGAATGAGCAGTTCTTC.

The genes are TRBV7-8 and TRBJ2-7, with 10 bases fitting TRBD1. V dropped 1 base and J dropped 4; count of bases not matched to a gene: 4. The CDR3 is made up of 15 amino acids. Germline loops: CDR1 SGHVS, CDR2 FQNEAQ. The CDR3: CASSLVGQGVYEQYF. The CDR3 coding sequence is TGTGCCAGCAGCTTAGTTGGACAGGGGGTATACGAGCAGTACTTC.

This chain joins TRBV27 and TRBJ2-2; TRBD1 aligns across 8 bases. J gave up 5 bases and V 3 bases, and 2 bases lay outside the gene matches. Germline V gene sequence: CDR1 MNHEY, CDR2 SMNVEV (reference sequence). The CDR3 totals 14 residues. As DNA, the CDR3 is TGTGCCAGCAGTTTCCGACAGGGGACCGGGGAGCTGTTTTTT. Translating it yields CASSFRQGTGELFF.

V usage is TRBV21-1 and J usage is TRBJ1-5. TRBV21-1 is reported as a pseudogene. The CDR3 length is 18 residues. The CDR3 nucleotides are TGTGCCAGCAGCAAAGTTCCAATCTCGCGGGATAGCAATCAGCCCCAGCATTTT. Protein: CASSKVPISRDSNQPQHF.

As DNA, the CDR3 is TGTGCCAGCAGGGGAGTTGGGAATTCACCCCTCCACTTT. It translates to CASRGVGNSPLHF. The chain recombines TRBV12-3 or TRBV12-4 with TRBJ1-6; D remains ambiguous. Trimming took off 6 bases at V and 7 bases at J, with 10 bases between the two ends. The CDR3 spans 13 residues.

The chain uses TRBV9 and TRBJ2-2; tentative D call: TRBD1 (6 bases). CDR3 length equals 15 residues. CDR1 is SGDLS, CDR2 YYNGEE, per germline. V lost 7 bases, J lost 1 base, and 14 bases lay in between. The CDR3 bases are TGTGCCAGCGGGAGAGGGGGACAGAACACCGGGGAGCTGTTTTTT. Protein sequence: CASGRGGQNTGELFF.